One and the same sample provided the 3 T cell receptor beta chains below, sequenced in a study of control samples from healthy donors and cancer patients (TCRdb year 2020). Library construction relied on the immunoSEQ multiplex PCR assay. TCRdb retrieved this table from immuneACCESS and kept in-frame rearrangements only. Not all clones are present; in checked studies, unresolved V genes account for under half, and no reason is known for the remainder. This sample comprises about 82,000 clones, around 94% of them detected only once. The ten top clones hold around 5% of the sample. Sequenced material: blood. The source is a woman under 30 in good health.

J is TRBJ1-5 and V is TRBV15; perhaps TRBD1 as D (6 bases). CDR3 length: 13 residues. CDR1 is LNHNV and CDR2 is YYDKDF in the germline V gene (reference sequence). Trimming stripped 0 bases from V and 7 bases from J, with 7 bases between. CDR3 residues: CATSRERGQPQHF. Written as DNA, the CDR3 is TGTGCCACCAGCAGAGAGAGGGGGCAGCCCCAGCATTTT.

This chain uses TRBV9 with TRBJ2-1; TRBD2 agrees at 11 bases. The CDR3 is 16 residues long. The germline CDR1 and CDR2 sequences are SGDLS and YYNGEE. Unmatched junction bases numbered 8, after V lost 2 bases and J lost 7 bases. The DNA of the CDR3 is TGTGCCAGCAGCGTGTTACTAGCGGGAGTCAGAAATGAGCAGTTCTTC. Amino acids: CASSVLLAGVRNEQFF.

This chain connects TRBV10-2 to TRBJ2-7; D tentatively fits TRBD1 or TRBD2 (5 bases each). Germline V gives CDR1 WSHSY, CDR2 SAAADI. Trimming removed 8 bases at V and 5 bases at J, with 13 bases between. The CDR3 is made up of 12 amino acids. The CDR3 sequence: CASRDPGDEQYF. The DNA for the CDR3 is TGCGCCAGCCGGGACCCCGGGGACGAGCAGTACTTC.